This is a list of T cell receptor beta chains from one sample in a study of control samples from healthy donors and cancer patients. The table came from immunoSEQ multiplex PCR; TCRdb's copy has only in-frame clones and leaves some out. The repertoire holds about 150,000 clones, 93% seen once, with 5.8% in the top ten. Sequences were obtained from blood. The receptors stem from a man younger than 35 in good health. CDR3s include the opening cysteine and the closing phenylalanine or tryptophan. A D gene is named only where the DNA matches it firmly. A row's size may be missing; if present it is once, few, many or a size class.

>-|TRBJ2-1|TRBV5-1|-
CASSFGQLGVNEQFF
TGCGCCAGCAGTTTCGGACAGTTGGGGGTGAATGAGCAGTTCTTC
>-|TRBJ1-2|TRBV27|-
CASSLRSGGGYYGYTF
TGTGCCAGCAGTTTACGGAGCGGAGGAGGGTACTATGGCTACACCTTC
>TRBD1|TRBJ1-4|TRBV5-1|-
CASSLGGQANEKLFF
TGCGCCAGCAGCTTGGGGGGACAGGCGAATGAAAAACTGTTTTTT
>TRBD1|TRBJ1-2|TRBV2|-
CASSRTGVDGYTF
TGTGCCAGCAGTCGGACAGGGGTCGATGGCTACACCTTC
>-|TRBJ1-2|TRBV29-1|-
CSVQDRRDGYTF
TGCAGCGTTCAAGACAGAAGAGATGGCTACACCTTC
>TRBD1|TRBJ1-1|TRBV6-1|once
CASSEKASGTGPLNTEAFF
TGTGCCAGCAGTGAAAAGGCCTCCGGGACAGGGCCTTTGAACACTGAAGCTTTCTTT
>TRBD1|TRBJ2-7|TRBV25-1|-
CASSQQGYEQYF
TGTGCCAGCAGTCAACAGGGGTACGAGCAGTACTTC
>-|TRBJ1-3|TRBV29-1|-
CSVEWGSGNTIYF
TGCAGCGTGGAGTGGGGCTCTGGAAACACCATATATTTT
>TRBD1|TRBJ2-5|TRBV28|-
CASTLTGTAQETQYF
TGTGCCAGCACCTTGACCGGGACAGCTCAAGAGACCCAGTACTTC
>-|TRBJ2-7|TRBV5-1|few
CASSFQGPSYEQYF
TGCGCCAGCAGCTTCCAGGGTCCCTCCTACGAGCAGTACTTC
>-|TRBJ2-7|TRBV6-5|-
CASSYGQGSYEQYF
TGTGCCAGCAGTTACGGGCAGGGATCCTACGAGCAGTACTTC